The 15 T cell receptor beta chains presented below share a single source sample, sequenced in a study of vaccination and CD4 T cells after COVID-19. Cultured CD4+ T cells had their DNA profiled by the Oncomine TCR Beta short-read assay. TCRdb ran MiXCR on the PCR reads and lists one entry per CDR3 protein. The sample has 13,000 or so distinct CDR3 sequences; roughly 30% are singletons. The treatment denotes: roughly 10-day PBMC culture with coronavirus spike peptide pools or control peptides (ViraFEST assay). Antigen specificity for these receptors is unknown. Sequencing used CD4+ T cells from blood, cultured in vitro. The origin of the receptors is a human donor who had recovered from COVID-19.

The V call is TRBV7-9, the J call TRBJ2-2, with a tentative D call TRBD1 (7 bases). The CDR3 extends over 19 amino acids. Germline V gene lookup returns CDR1 SEHNR and CDR2 FQNEAQ (reference sequence). The V gene lost 5 bases and the J gene lost 9 bases, with 31 bases spanning the gap. CDR3 coding DNA: TGTGCCAGCAGCCAACCCACCCGAACCTCACAGGGGACTCTGCGGGAGCTGTTTTTT. Its protein product is CASSQPTRTSQGTLRELFF.

This clonotype was observed a few times. The J gene is TRBJ2-5, the V gene TRBV24-1, with 8 bases fitting TRBD2. The CDR3 has 19 residues. Germline trimming cut 1 base from V and 4 bases from J; bases unmatched to any gene: 16. Germline values: CDR1 KGHDR, CDR2 SFDVKD. CDR3 coding DNA: TGTGCCACCAGTGATTTTCCCCGAGAGTACGGGAGGGCCCGAGAGACCCAGTACTTC. Translated: CATSDFPREYGRARETQYF.

This clonotype was detected a few times. The V call is TRBV20-1, the J call TRBJ1-2; D possibly corresponds to TRBD1 (6 bases). With 6 bases removed from V and 8 bases from J, the gap between germline ends came to 28 bases. There are 16 residues in the CDR3. The germline CDR1 and CDR2 sequences are DFQATT and SNEGSKA (reference sequence). DNA of the CDR3: TGCAGTGCCCGCGGAGATGGGTTGGAGGACAGAAGGGGCTACACCTTC. This codes for CSARGDGLEDRRGYTF.

This clonotype is medium-sized in the sample. V usage is TRBV20-1 and J usage is TRBJ2-2; 8 bases are shared with TRBD2. The germline CDR1 and CDR2 sequences are DFQATT and SNEGSKA (reference sequence). The ends lost 4 bases at V and 4 bases at J; junction bases unmatched: 5. CDR3 size: 14 residues. CDR3: CSAIAGGVTGELFF. In nucleotides, the CDR3 is TGCAGTGCTATTGCGGGAGGAGTCACCGGGGAGCTGTTTTTT.

The V and J genes are TRBV20-1 and TRBJ1-1; 7 positions agree with TRBD1. Germline lookup yields CDR1 DFQATT and CDR2 SNEGSKA (reference sequence). After removal of 6 bases from V and 2 bases from J, the junction contained 6 bases not matched to a gene. This CDR3 comprises 13 residues. Here the CDR3 DNA reads TGCAGTGCGAGGGACAGCTTAAACACTGAAGCTTTCTTT. This encodes CSARDSLNTEAFF.

This rearrangement joins TRBV2 to TRBJ2-3, with 13 bases aligning to TRBD2. The CDR3 is made up of 15 amino acids. V was clipped by 7 bases and J by 6 bases; unmatched bases: 7. In germline, CDR1 is SNHLY, CDR2 FYNNEI. CDR3 protein: CASTQGLAGVDTQYF. The CDR3 DNA follows: TGTGCCAGCACCCAAGGACTAGCGGGGGTGGATACGCAGTATTTT.

The chain employs TRBV20-1 and TRBJ1-1, with 7 bases that match TRBD1. The CDR3 has 14 amino acids. The germline V gene encodes CDR1 DFQATT and CDR2 SNEGSKA (reference sequence). V shed 3 bases and J 9 bases; nucleotides not matched to a gene: 13. The CDR3 spells CSASIGQARGQAFF. DNA of the CDR3: TGCAGTGCTAGCATCGGACAGGCCCGTGGACAAGCTTTCTTT.

The chain couples TRBV4-1 to TRBJ2-3; 9 bases line up with TRBD1. The germline gives CDR1 MGHRA, CDR2 YSYEKL. This CDR3 has 17 residues. V trimming: 1 base; J trimming: 6 bases; junction bases outside the gene matches: 11. DNA of the CDR3: TGCGCCAGCAGCCAAGTTGGTCGACAGGGGGAATTTGATACGCAGTATTTT. As protein: CASSQVGRQGEFDTQYF.

The J gene is TRBJ1-2, the V gene TRBV6-1, with D possibly matching TRBD1 (5 bases). CDR3 length: 13 amino acids. Trimming left V 4 bases short and J 2 bases short, with 8 bases between. Germline V gene data show CDR1 as MNHNS and CDR2 as SASEGT. CDR3 nucleotide sequence: TGTGCCAGCAGTGCTTCAGGGAACTATGGCTACACCTTC. Its protein is CASSASGNYGYTF.

V is TRBV7-8 and J is TRBJ2-3, with D maybe TRBD1 (5 bases). Germline assignment: CDR1 SGHVS and CDR2 FQNEAQ. Trimming stripped 4 bases from V and 4 bases from J, with 15 bases between. This CDR3 spans 15 amino acids. The CDR3 coding sequence is TGTGCCAGCAGCTGGGATCCAGGGAATTCAGATACGCAGTATTTT. This translates into CASSWDPGNSDTQYF.

V gene TRBV15 combines with J gene TRBJ2-7; the match to TRBD2 covers 8 bases. Germline CDR1 reads LNHNV; CDR2 reads YYDKDF (reference sequence). The CDR3 is 15 residues long. The junction had 6 bases not matched to a gene; V was cut back by 0 bases and J by 5 bases. CDR3 DNA: TGTGCCACCAGCAGAGATCGGGAGGGGCCGGACGAGCAGTACTTC. Protein sequence: CATSRDREGPDEQYF. Complete variable domain (other parts from reference TRBV15 and TRBJ2-7): DAMVIQNPRYQVTQFGKPVTLSCSQTLNHNVMYWYQQKSSQAPKLLFHYYDKDFNNEADTPDNFQSRRPNTSFCFLDIRSPGLGDTAMYLCATSRDREGPDEQYFGPGTRLTVT.

The table lists this clonotype with a few counts. V usage is TRBV20-1 and J usage is TRBJ2-1; no definite D call. Trimming took off 1 base at V and 6 bases at J, with 7 bases between the two ends. The CDR3 is made up of 12 amino acids. Per germline, CDR1 DFQATT and CDR2 SNEGSKA (reference sequence). CDR3 sequence: CSARGVSNEQFF. The CDR3 region has the DNA TGCAGTGCTAGAGGGGTTAGCAATGAGCAGTTCTTC.

This clonotype has a handful of counts. The chain is built from TRBV20-1 and TRBJ2-3, with TRBD2 as a possible D gene (6 bases). V shed 6 bases and J shed 5 bases, with 21 bases lying between them. This CDR3 has 15 amino acids. Germline CDR1 is DFQATT and CDR2 is SNEGSKA (reference sequence). CDR3 sequence reads: CSAEGPPGVGDTQYF. In DNA, the CDR3 is TGCAGTGCCGAGGGGCCTCCGGGAGTCGGAGATACGCAGTATTTT.

The V gene is TRBV11-1, the J gene TRBJ2-1, with D tentatively TRBD1 (5 bases). Per germline, CDR1 SGHAT and CDR2 FQDESV (reference sequence). Trimming stripped 5 bases from V and 0 bases from J, with 11 bases between. The CDR3 length is 15 residues. This CDR3 reads CASSPDSSSYNEQFF. CDR3 nucleotide sequence: TGTGCCAGCAGCCCCGACAGCTCCTCCTACAATGAGCAGTTCTTC.

The V gene is TRBV2, the J gene TRBJ1-2; D ambiguous. CDR1 is SNHLY and CDR2 is FYNNEI in the germline V gene. This CDR3 comprises 14 residues. V was shortened by 5 bases and J by 6 bases, with 16 bases between the two germline ends. CDR3 residues: CASSLSRRMDGYTF. The CDR3 DNA reads TGTGCCAGCAGTCTCTCGAGACGGATGGATGGCTACACCTTC. Complete variable domain (other parts from reference TRBV2 and TRBJ1-2): EPEVTQTPSHQVTQMGQEVILRCVPISNHLYFYWYRQILGQKVEFLVSFYNNEISEKSEIFDDQFSVERPDGSNFTLKIRSTKLEDSAMYFCASSLSRRMDGYTFGSGTRLTVV.